These 11 T cell receptor beta chains originate from one sample sequenced in a study of cytomegalovirus exposure and HLA in healthy donors. Both 60 Vbeta primers and 13 Jbeta primers went into the PCR. Measured with immunoSEQ multiplex PCR; TCRdb has only the in-frame clones, and not every one. Among about 120,000 clones listed, around 76% were seen once. Sequences were obtained from PBMCs. All receptors derive from a woman aged 40 to 49 in good health and CMV-seropositive.

V and J are TRBV6-1 and TRBJ2-3; tentatively, D is TRBD2 (6 bases). The CDR3 length is 15 residues. Looked up from germline, CDR1 is MNHNS and CDR2 is SASEGT. The V and J ends lost 6 bases and 1 base respectively, with 14 bases between them. As DNA, the CDR3 is TGTGCCAGCAGCACCAGGGAGGTCCGCACAGATACGCAGTATTTT. This codes for CASSTREVRTDTQYF.

The chain has TRBV7-2 and TRBJ1-4, with 7 bases aligning to TRBD1. This CDR3 has 14 amino acids. V trimming: 5 bases; J trimming: 4 bases; junction bases outside the gene matches: 4. Germline loops: CDR1 SGHTA, CDR2 FQGNSA. As DNA, the CDR3 is TGTGCCAGCAGCCCGCAGGGGGGTAATGAAAAACTGTTTTTT. This codes for CASSPQGGNEKLFF.

This clone showed up just a few times. The chain employs TRBV11-2 and TRBJ1-1; D call uncertain. This CDR3 is built from 14 residues. Germline CDR1 is SGHAT and CDR2 is FQNNGV. V dropped 5 bases and J dropped 0 bases, with 10 bases sitting between them. As DNA, the CDR3 is TGTGCCAGCAGCCTAAATCTCATGAACACTGAAGCTTTCTTT. This translates into CASSLNLMNTEAFF.

The rearrangement uses TRBV19 and TRBJ2-5; possible D gene TRBD1, 7 bases. V gave up 7 bases and J gave up 7 bases, with 16 bases separating them. CDR3 length equals 13 residues. Germline V gene data show CDR1 as LNHDA and CDR2 as SQIVND (reference sequence). The CDR3 is CASKEGAGATQYF. DNA of the CDR3: TGTGCCAGTAAGGAGGGGGCAGGGGCGACCCAGTACTTC.

V usage is TRBV2 and J usage is TRBJ2-3, with a possible D match to TRBD1 (5 bases). V was trimmed by 6 bases and J by 4 bases, leaving 14 bases between them. The CDR3 spans 14 residues. Germline lookup yields CDR1 SNHLY and CDR2 FYNNEI. The CDR3 is CASRGALWADTQYF. In DNA form, the CDR3 reads TGTGCCAGCAGAGGGGCTCTTTGGGCAGATACGCAGTATTTT.

This rearrangement joins TRBV5-1 to TRBJ1-2; TRBD1 agrees at 8 bases. The length of the CDR3 is 13 residues. Losses at the gene ends were 3 bases for V and 8 bases for J; bases not matched to a gene: 6. Germline V lookup: CDR1 SGHRS, CDR2 YFSETQ. The CDR3: CASSSRDRMGYTF. The CDR3 nucleotides read TGCGCCAGCAGCTCGCGGGACAGGATGGGCTACACCTTC. Using reference TRBV5-1 and TRBJ1-2 for the parts outside the CDR3, the full variable domain is KAGVTQTPRYLIKTRGQQVTLSCSPISGHRSVSWYQQTPGQGLQFLFEYFSETQRNKGNFPGRFSGRQFSNSRSEMNVSTLELGDSALYLCASSSRDRMGYTFGSGTRLTVV.

The chain is built from TRBV7-9 and TRBJ2-2; 8 nucleotides agree with TRBD1. Per germline, CDR1 SEHNR and CDR2 FQNEAQ (reference sequence). This CDR3 spans 15 amino acids. Trimming removed 6 bases from V and 5 bases from J; junction bases left unmatched: 8. CDR3 in amino acids: CASSSQGARTGELFF. As DNA, the CDR3 is TGTGCCAGCAGTTCCCAGGGGGCTCGGACCGGGGAGCTGTTTTTT.

This clone was recorded a few times. V is TRBV6-6 and J is TRBJ1-1; 7 bases fit TRBD1. CDR1 is MNHNY, CDR2 SVGAGI, per germline (reference sequence). The CDR3 has 13 residues. V trimming: 4 bases; J trimming: 4 bases; junction bases outside the gene matches: 3. As DNA, the CDR3 is TGTGCCAGCAGTTTAAAGGGGGCCACTGAAGCTTTCTTT. Residues: CASSLKGATEAFF.

Notes on this clone: This sample includes further DNA sequences coding for the same CDR3. The V gene is TRBV4-2, the J gene TRBJ2-5; D might be TRBD1 (6 bases). From germline, CDR1 is LGHNA and CDR2 YNFKEQ. CDR3 length: 13 amino acids. V was cut by 3 bases and J by 1 base, with 6 bases left in between. The CDR3 sequence is CASSQDSQETQYF. The CDR3 DNA reads as TGTGCCAGCAGCCAGGACAGCCAAGAGACCCAGTACTTC.

This chain connects TRBV6-1 to TRBJ1-1; 7 bases agree with TRBD1. Germline V CDR1 and CDR2: MNHNS, SASEGT. The CDR3 length is 14 residues. V was clipped by 6 bases and J by 7 bases; unmatched bases: 11. CDR3 amino acids: CASRLPGQTFEAFF. The CDR3 DNA reads TGTGCCAGCAGACTCCCGGGACAGACTTTTGAAGCTTTCTTT.

The genes are TRBV7-9 and TRBJ1-2, with TRBD1 identical over 7 bases. In germline, CDR1 is SEHNR, CDR2 FQNEAQ (reference sequence). After removal of 7 bases from V and 4 bases from J, the junction contained 6 bases not matched to a gene. The CDR3 loop spans 13 amino acids. The CDR3 protein is CASTRQGGYGYTF. The CDR3 DNA is TGTGCCAGCACGAGGCAGGGGGGCTATGGCTACACCTTC.